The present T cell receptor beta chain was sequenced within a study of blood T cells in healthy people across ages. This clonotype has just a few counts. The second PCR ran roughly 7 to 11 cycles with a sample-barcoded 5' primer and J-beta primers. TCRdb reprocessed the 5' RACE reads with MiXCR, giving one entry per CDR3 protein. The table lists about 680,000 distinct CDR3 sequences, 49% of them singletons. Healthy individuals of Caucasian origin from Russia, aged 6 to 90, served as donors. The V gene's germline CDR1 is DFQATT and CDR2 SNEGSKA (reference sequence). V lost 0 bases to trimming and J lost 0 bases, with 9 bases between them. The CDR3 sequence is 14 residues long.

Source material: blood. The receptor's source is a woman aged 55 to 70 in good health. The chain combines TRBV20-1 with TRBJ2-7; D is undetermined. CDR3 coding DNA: TGCAGTGCTAGAGACCCCCAGGTCTCCTACGAGCAGTACTTC. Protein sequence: CSARDPQVSYEQYF.